This T cell receptor beta chain was identified in a study of blood T cell repertoires in COVID-19 (dated by TCRdb to about 2020). Concerning the study at large: Samples from collaborators originated in the United States, Italy and Spain and spanned both the acute and convalescent phases of COVID-19. The prospective study material was composed of cDNA or gDNA derived from T cells, B-cell-depleted T cells, or PBMCs. Deeply sampled blood TCRbeta repertoires from subjects exposed to, actively infected with, or recovered from COVID-19 were included in the dataset. A freely available public database, intended as a resource for researchers studying the immune response to SARS-CoV-2, is where the repertoires were released. The samples were drawn from the first 160 participants of the ongoing ImmuneRACE study and from some 1,300 subjects provided by 6 global collaborators. Nearly every sample came with metadata listing a de-identified subject ID, COVID-19 status, age in years and sex. HLA class I and class II types, where available, came from metadata supplied by the sample provider rather than from assay-based typing. Broad study findings and their caveats: Clinical and demographic metadata were provided uncurated, with the amount varying by source and participant.

Each collaborating institution followed its own protocols to collect whole blood in K2EDTA tubes. For TCRbeta analysis, collaborators shipped samples in one of three forms: frozen whole blood, isolated PBMCs, or DNA extracted from either of those sample types. The CDR3 runs 15 residues from the cysteine to the phenylalanine. Of the read, only the CDR3 DNA is kept; its 45 bases are in frame from base 1. V is reduced by 0 bases and J by 5 bases, leaving a spacing of 11 bases between them. Reading the germline V gene gives CDR1 KGHSH and CDR2 LQKENI. The immunoSEQ Assay, a bias-controlled multiplex PCR, was used to amplify TCRbeta CDR3 regions from genomic DNA. The source study handled its data this way. Nucleated cell counts per sample were estimated from amplification of reference gene primers within the assay. To quantify the absolute abundance of each unique TCRbeta CDR3 rearrangement, sequence reads were collapsed and filtered. For each sample, productive Simpson clonality was calculated as the square root of Simpson's diversity index over productive rearrangements. TCRdb stores this immuneACCESS table with in-frame sequences only. Part of the clones is absent; in the studies checked, under half of the shortfall reflects unresolved V genes, and no reason is known for the rest. V, J and clone size reflect that table, while D and trimming were determined from the DNA. The sample has approximately 85,000 clones on record, roughly 89% of them singletons. Together, the top ten hold 4.3% of the sample.

Worth noting for this clone: No cognate antigen has been identified for it. The sample holds no much larger clone one base away, and base qualities are not on file.

In this chain, TRBV18 is recombined with TRBJ1-5; TRBD1 is a weak D gene call, 5 bases matching. The sequence derives from a woman of 80 years or more with active or convalescent COVID-19. Sequenced input: peripheral blood. In nucleotides, the sequence is TGTGCCAGCTCACCACCGGGGGGGGTGGATCAGCCCCAGCATTTT. It translates as CASSPPGGVDQPQHF.